The clone carrying this T cell receptor beta chain has only one observation. The antigen is unknown. This sample stems from a study of T cell responses to AZD1222 COVID-19 vaccine. Study-level points and caveats: The repertoires were collected only after the peak T cell response. The CD4 TCRs associated with vaccination extended across spike and predominated at 160-218 and 743-854. Within unmutated variant regions lay the reported targets of nearly half of spike-specific TCRs.

Libraries were prepared by immunoSEQ multiplex PCR; TCRdb keeps only in-frame clonotypes and omits some of them. Of more than 110,000 clones listed, 92% are singletons. CDR3 length equals 14 residues. V was clipped by 1 base and J by 0 bases, with 5 bases between them. Germline loops: CDR1 MNHEY, CDR2 SMNVEV (reference sequence). The input for sequencing was peripheral blood, taken on day 0 of AZD1222 vaccination. The receptor was isolated from an adult in good health. The chain is built from TRBV27 and TRBJ2-3; D is unclear. The CDR3 sequence: CASSLWRSTDTQYF. CDR3 coding DNA: TGTGCCAGCAGTTTATGGCGAAGCACAGATACGCAGTATTTT.